The present T cell receptor (beta chain) was sequenced within a study of shared clonotypes between healthy human individuals. Naive CD8 isolation took CD45RO-negative cells positively selected for CCR7 and excluded terminally differentiated effector memory CD45RA+ cells. Only in-frame clones appear in the TCRdb table, and some are missing; sequencing was by immunoSEQ multiplex PCR. The top ten hold about 0.12% of the sample, which has around 610,000 clones, approximately 96% seen once. V lost 5 bases, J lost 5 bases, and 13 bases lay in between. Germline V lookup: CDR1 SGHNT, CDR2 YYREEE (reference sequence). CDR3 length: 13 amino acids. Only a few counts were recorded for this clone.

The origin of this receptor is a woman aged 25 to 39 in good health. The chain carries TRBV5-4 and TRBJ2-5; D unresolved. Material for sequencing was naive CD8+ T cells sorted from blood. The CDR3 DNA reads as TGTGCCAGCAGTGGGCCTAGTTCGGAGACCCAGTACTTC. It is translated as CASSGPSSETQYF.